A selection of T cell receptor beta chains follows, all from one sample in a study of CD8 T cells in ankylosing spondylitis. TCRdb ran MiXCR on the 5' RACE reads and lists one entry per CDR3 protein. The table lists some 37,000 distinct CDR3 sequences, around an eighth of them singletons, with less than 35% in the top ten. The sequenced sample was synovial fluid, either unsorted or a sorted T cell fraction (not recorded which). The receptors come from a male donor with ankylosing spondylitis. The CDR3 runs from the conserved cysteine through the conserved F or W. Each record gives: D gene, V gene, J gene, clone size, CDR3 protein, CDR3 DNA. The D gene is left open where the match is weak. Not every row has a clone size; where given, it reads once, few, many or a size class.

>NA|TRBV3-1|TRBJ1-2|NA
CASTQDTAVTNPYGYTF
TGTGCCTCCACCCAAGATACGGCAGTGACGAATCCCTATGGCTACACCTTC
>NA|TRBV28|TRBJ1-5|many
CASTYLGGSNQPQHF
TGTGCCAGCACCTATCTTGGGGGAAGCAATCAGCCCCAGCATTTT
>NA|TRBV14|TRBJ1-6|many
CASSLTRRVDGNSPLHF
TGTGCCAGCAGCCTGACTCGGAGGGTCGATGGGAATTCACCCCTCCACTTT
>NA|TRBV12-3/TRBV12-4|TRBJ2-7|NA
CASSLGGRWRRVYEQYF
TGTGCCAGCAGTTTAGGAGGTCGGTGGAGGCGGGTCTACGAGCAGTACTTC
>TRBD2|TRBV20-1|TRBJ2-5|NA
CSARDSISGSGGETQYF
TGCAGTGCTAGAGATTCGATTAGCGGGAGCGGGGGAGAGACCCAGTACTTC
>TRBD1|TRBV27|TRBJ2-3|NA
CASSRYRGRRTDTQYF
TGTGCCAGCAGTCGCTACAGGGGGCGGAGGACAGATACGCAGTATTTT
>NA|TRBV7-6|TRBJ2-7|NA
CASSLIGEGYEQYF
TGTGCCAGCAGCCTGATCGGAGAAGGATACGAGCAGTACTTC
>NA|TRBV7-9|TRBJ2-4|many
CASSPPGAVSKNIQYF
TGTGCCAGCAGCCCACCAGGGGCTGTATCCAAAAACATTCAGTACTTC
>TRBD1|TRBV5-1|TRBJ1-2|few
CASSQWTGRDGYTF
TGCGCCAGCAGTCAATGGACAGGGAGAGATGGCTACACCTTC
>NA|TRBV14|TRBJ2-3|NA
CASSQELVRYTEPDTQYF
TGTGCCAGCAGCCAAGAGCTGGTTAGGTATACGGAGCCAGATACGCAGTATTTT
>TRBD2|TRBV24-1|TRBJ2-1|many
CATSDSRTSGSRGGGEQFF
TGTGCCACCAGTGATTCTAGGACTAGCGGGAGTCGCGGAGGGGGTGAGCAGTTCTTC
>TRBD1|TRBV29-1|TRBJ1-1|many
CSVSDRLNTEAFF
TGCAGCGTTTCGGACAGGTTGAACACTGAAGCTTTCTTT
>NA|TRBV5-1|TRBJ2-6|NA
CASSPPTSLSGANVLTF
TGCGCCAGCAGTCCCCCTACCTCGTTGTCTGGGGCCAACGTCCTGACTTTC
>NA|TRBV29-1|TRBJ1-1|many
CSDGDPNTEAFF
TGCAGCGACGGGGACCCGAACACTGAAGCTTTCTTT